The 31 T cell receptor beta chains in this list originate from one sample, sequenced in a study of blood T cells in healthy people across ages. Sample-barcoded 5' priming and a J-beta primer mix drove a second PCR of 7 to 11 cycles. TCRdb recomputed calls from the 5' RACE reads with MiXCR, one row per CDR3 protein. Among 1.8 million or so distinct CDR3 sequences listed, about two fifths were seen once. The specimen sequenced was blood. These receptors were taken from a human donor in good health.

The chain couples TRBV7-9 to TRBJ1-4, with D possibly being TRBD1 (5 bases). Trimming cost V 4 bases and J 5 bases, with 14 bases left between them. This CDR3 is 15 amino acids long. Germline CDR1 and CDR2: SEHNR and FQNEAQ (reference sequence). The CDR3 loop is CASSWGLTENEKLFF. In DNA, the CDR3 is TGTGCCAGCAGCTGGGGGTTGACAGAGAATGAAAAACTGTTTTTT.

This clonotype was seen more than once but under ten times. The V gene is TRBV4-1, the J gene TRBJ2-7; possibly TRBD1 for D (5 bases). The DNA end favors TRBJ2-5, so the J call may be wrong. Germline lookup yields CDR1 MGHRA and CDR2 YSYEKL. The CDR3 consists of 15 residues. CDR3 sequence: CASSQSNRFLGTQYF. CDR3 in DNA: TGCGCCAGCAGCCAATCTAACAGGTTTTTGGGGACCCAGTACTTC.

This chain uses TRBV6-6 with TRBJ2-3; D may be TRBD1 or TRBD2 (5 bases each). CDR1 MNHNY and CDR2 SVGAGI come from the germline V gene (reference sequence). The CDR3 is made up of 15 amino acids. V was cut by 9 bases and J by 0 bases, with 16 bases left in between. CDR3 nucleotides: TGTGCCAGTAGCCCGGGACCGCCTAGCACAGATACGCAGTATTTT. It encodes CASSPGPPSTDTQYF.

There are a few counts of this clonotype. This chain uses TRBV15 with TRBJ2-6, with 8 bases fitting TRBD2. The CDR3 extends over 20 amino acids. Looked up from germline, CDR1 is LNHNV and CDR2 is YYDKDF (reference sequence). The J segment lost 2 bases and the V segment lost 0 bases, leaving 12 bases of the junction unmatched. The CDR3 nucleotides read TGTGCCACCAGCAGAGATCACAATTTTGGCGGGGGGACTGGGGCCAACGTCCTGACTTTC. This encodes CATSRDHNFGGGTGANVLTF.

This sequence joins TRBV4-1 and TRBJ2-3; D gene ambiguous. Trimming stripped 2 bases from V and 2 bases from J, with 14 bases between. This CDR3 spans 16 amino acids. The germline CDR1 and CDR2 sequences are MGHRA and YSYEKL. This CDR3 reads CASSQKIQESTDTQYF. CDR3 sequence (DNA): TGCGCCAGCAGCCAAAAGATCCAGGAGTCCACAGATACGCAGTATTTT.

The V and J genes are TRBV20-1 and TRBJ2-7; perhaps TRBD1 as D (6 bases). CDR1 and CDR2 from the germline V gene are DFQATT and SNEGSKA (reference sequence). The CDR3 loop spans 15 amino acids. V lost 6 bases, J lost 0 bases, and 18 bases lay in between. The CDR3 region has the DNA TGCAGTGCCAGACTACCGGGACACCTCTCCTACGAGCAGTACTTC. It is translated as CSARLPGHLSYEQYF.

This clonotype has only a few counts. The chain carries TRBV24-1 and TRBJ2-1, with 8 nucleotides matching TRBD1. Germline CDR1 is KGHDR and CDR2 is SFDVKD. V was pared by 5 bases and J by 5 bases, with 7 bases of the junction left unmatched. The CDR3 consists of 15 residues. The CDR3 reads CATSGGDRRHNEQFF. Here the CDR3 DNA reads TGTGCCACCAGTGGAGGGGACAGGCGGCACAATGAGCAGTTCTTC.

This clonotype was detected a few times. The CDR3, as DNA: TGCAGTGCTAGACGAATTACAGATACGCAGTATTTT. It yields the protein CSARRITDTQYF. This chain connects TRBV20-1 to TRBJ2-3; D unresolved. The CDR3 consists of 12 residues. The V end lost 2 bases, the J end lost 3 bases, and 6 bases lay between the germline ends. Germline V gives CDR1 DFQATT, CDR2 SNEGSKA (reference sequence).

V and J are TRBV12-3 or TRBV12-4 and TRBJ1-2, with D maybe TRBD1 (6 bases). CDR3 length: 15 amino acids. V was clipped by 2 bases and J by 4 bases, with 14 bases between them. The CDR3 region is CASSLSRTATYGYTF. CDR3 nucleotide sequence: TGTGCCAGCAGTTTATCCCGGACAGCAACCTATGGCTACACCTTC.

This clonotype was found a few times. The V gene is TRBV20-1, the J gene TRBJ2-3; 7 bases agree with TRBD2. The CDR3 has 15 amino acids. The trim removed 2 bases at V and 4 bases at J, leaving 9 bases unmatched. CDR1 is DFQATT and CDR2 is SNEGSKA in the germline V gene (reference sequence). The DNA of the CDR3 is TGCAGTGCTAGATCTGGACTAGTCAGCCCAGATACGCAGTATTTT. Translating it yields CSARSGLVSPDTQYF.

The chain links TRBV12-3 or TRBV12-4 to TRBJ2-1; unclear D gene. Trimming left V 7 bases short and J 10 bases short, with 20 bases between. The CDR3 covers 14 residues. The CDR3 spells CASTITRLSREQFF. The CDR3 nucleotides are TGTGCCAGCACCATTACCAGACTTAGCCGAGAGCAGTTCTTC.

In regard to this clonotype: The limits of the CDR3 on the DNA are not certain, so only TCRdb's listed CDR3 is given. The chain uses TRBV10-3 and TRBJ1-1. CDR1 ENHRY and CDR2 SYGVKD come from the germline V gene. The CDR3 is 21 amino acids long, termini counted. CDR3: CAISLGTAYEQYFGPGREAFF.

This clonotype was picked up many times. This chain links TRBV6-6 with TRBJ2-7, with 8 bases identical to TRBD1. CDR1 and CDR2 from the germline V gene are MNHNY and SVGAGI (reference sequence). This CDR3 has 15 residues. Trimming cost V 0 bases and J 6 bases; bases outside gene matches: 7. The CDR3 coding sequence is TGTGCCAGCAGTTACTCGCCGGACAGGGCACCCGAGCAGTACTTC. It codes for CASSYSPDRAPEQYF.

This clonotype was recorded only once. The chain recombines TRBV9 with TRBJ2-4; tentative D call: TRBD2 (7 bases). Germline values: CDR1 SGDLS, CDR2 YYNGEE. V was shortened by 0 bases and J by 12 bases, with 13 bases between the two germline ends. This CDR3 comprises 13 residues. The CDR3 is CASSVEGGGDQYF. CDR3 DNA: TGTGCCAGCAGCGTAGAGGGCGGGGGCGATCAGTACTTC. Complete variable domain (other parts from reference TRBV9 and TRBJ2-4): DSGVTQTPKHLITATGQRVTLRCSPRSGDLSVYWYQQSLDQGLQFLIQYYNGEERAKGNILERFSAQQFPDLHSELNLSSLELGDSALYFCASSVEGGGDQYFGAGTRLSVL.

This chain connects TRBV28 to TRBJ1-1, with a possible D match to TRBD1 (5 bases). CDR1 and CDR2 from the germline V gene are MDHEN and SYDVKM. Trimming pared 4 bases from V and 1 base from J, leaving 13 bases between. The length of the CDR3 is 15 residues. CDR3 residues: CASSSTPRGNTEAFF. As DNA, the CDR3 is TGTGCCAGCAGTTCCACACCTAGGGGGAACACTGAAGCTTTCTTT.

This clonotype came up a few times. This chain joins TRBV12-3 or TRBV12-4 and TRBJ2-7; possible D gene TRBD1, 6 bases. This CDR3 is built from 14 residues. V lost 6 bases and J lost 3, with 15 bases in between. The CDR3 loop is CASSPDRNFYEQYF. DNA of the CDR3: TGTGCCAGCAGCCCAGACAGGAACTTCTACGAGCAGTACTTC.

The rearrangement links TRBV7-9 to TRBJ1-1, with 7 bases fitting TRBD1. The germline gives CDR1 SEHNR, CDR2 FQNEAQ (reference sequence). The CDR3 is 15 amino acids. Losses at the gene ends were 6 bases for V and 6 bases for J; bases not matched to a gene: 13. The CDR3 DNA sequence: TGTGCCAGCAGTTTCATGATGACAGGGAGGGCTGAAGCTTTCTTT. Protein product: CASSFMMTGRAEAFF.

This chain links TRBV7-8 with TRBJ1-2; 12 positions agree with TRBD1. The CDR3 loop spans 16 amino acids. Germline trimming cut 7 bases from V and 3 bases from J; bases unmatched to any gene: 9. Germline CDR1 reads SGHVS; CDR2 reads FQNEAQ. CDR3: CASIERDRGLHYGYTF. CDR3 sequence (DNA): TGTGCCAGCATCGAACGGGACAGGGGGCTCCACTATGGCTACACCTTC.

The chain recombines TRBV9 with TRBJ1-1; D possibly corresponds to TRBD1 (5 bases). The CDR3 sequence is 15 residues long. Between the trimmed V and J ends, which lost 0 bases and 1 base, there was a span of 10 bases. Germline V gene sequence: CDR1 SGDLS, CDR2 YYNGEE. The CDR3 loop is CASSVGIGGNTEAFF. CDR3 coding DNA: TGTGCCAGCAGCGTAGGTATTGGGGGGAACACTGAAGCTTTCTTT. The full variable domain, in which reference TRBV9 and TRBJ1-1 provide the parts outside the CDR3, is DSGVTQTPKHLITATGQRVTLRCSPRSGDLSVYWYQQSLDQGLQFLIQYYNGEERAKGNILERFSAQQFPDLHSELNLSSLELGDSALYFCASSVGIGGNTEAFFGQGTRLTVV.

The genes are TRBV29-1 and TRBJ2-3; tentatively, D is TRBD1 (6 bases). Deletions cut 6 bases from V and 6 bases from J, with 16 bases between. This CDR3 contains 13 residues. Germline values: CDR1 SQVTM, CDR2 ANQGSEA. CDR3 protein: CSVAPDSRDTQYF. In nucleotides, the CDR3 is TGCAGCGTGGCCCCGGACAGCAGGGATACGCAGTATTTT.

This clonotype was seen at least ten times. This sequence joins TRBV20-1 and TRBJ2-5; the D gene is possibly TRBD2 (5 bases). CDR1 and CDR2 (germline): DFQATT, SNEGSKA (reference sequence). The V end lost 4 bases, the J end lost 2 bases, and 11 bases lay between the germline ends. The CDR3 length is 13 residues. In DNA form, the CDR3 reads TGCAGTGCTACCACATCGGGGCAAGAGACCCAGTACTTC. Translation gives CSATTSGQETQYF.

V is TRBV7-9 and J is TRBJ1-1; 9 nucleotides match TRBD1. V shed 4 bases, J shed 7 bases, and the junction held 7 bases outside the gene matches. CDR1 and CDR2 (germline): SEHNR, FQNEAQ (reference sequence). CDR3 length: 14 residues. The CDR3 protein is CASSSYRGRDEAFF. The CDR3 DNA is TGTGCCAGCAGCTCGTACAGGGGGCGGGATGAAGCTTTCTTT.

The V call is TRBV27, the J call TRBJ2-3; perhaps TRBD2 as D (6 bases). The germline gives CDR1 MNHEY, CDR2 SMNVEV (reference sequence). The CDR3 totals 16 residues. V was cut by 6 bases and J by 1 base, with 17 bases left in between. CDR3 protein: CASSGTGGYGTDTQYF. Here the CDR3 DNA reads TGTGCCAGCAGCGGAACTGGGGGGTACGGCACAGATACGCAGTATTTT.

The rearrangement links TRBV2 to TRBJ2-5; D not certain. The CDR3 totals 15 residues. Germline V CDR1 and CDR2: SNHLY, FYNNEI. V was cut by 5 bases and J by 3 bases, with 16 bases left in between. The CDR3: CASSINLAIEETQYF. The CDR3 DNA reads TGTGCCAGCAGTATCAACCTTGCCATAGAAGAGACCCAGTACTTC.

This chain joins TRBV20-1 and TRBJ2-1; 10 nucleotides agree with TRBD1. The CDR3 has 14 residues. Germline V gene data show CDR1 as DFQATT and CDR2 as SNEGSKA (reference sequence). J was trimmed by 8 bases and V by 5 bases; bases with no gene match: 9. For the CDR3, the DNA is TGCAGTGCTGCGGGACAGGGGTATTTCGATGAGCAGTTCTTC. Its translation: CSAAGQGYFDEQFF.

A word on this clonotype: Since a much larger clone is just one base distant, this may be a read error. The rearrangement links TRBV20-1 to TRBJ2-1, with a possible D match to TRBD2 (5 bases). Trimming stripped 6 bases from V and 13 bases from J, with 19 bases between. CDR1 and CDR2 (germline): DFQATT, SNEGSKA (reference sequence). The CDR3 extends over 12 amino acids. The CDR3 spells CSAPGRVETQFF. CDR3 DNA sequence: TGCAGTGCCCCCGGGCGGGTGGAGACCCAGTTCTTC.

The V call is TRBV7-6, the J call TRBJ2-1; 7 bases align to TRBD1. CDR1 and CDR2 from the germline V gene are SGHVS and FNYEAQ. The CDR3 is 19 residues long. Losses at the gene ends were 4 bases for V and 5 bases for J; bases not matched to a gene: 20. CDR3 DNA sequence: TGTGCCAGCAGCTCGAAAACCTTTTTAAGACAGGGTAGCGACAATGAGCAGTTCTTC. Protein sequence: CASSSKTFLRQGSDNEQFF.

The chain joins TRBV4-3 to TRBJ2-5; 8 bases are shared with TRBD2. Losses at the gene ends were 6 bases for V and 6 bases for J; bases not matched to a gene: 12. CDR3 size: 15 residues. Germline values: CDR1 LGHNA, CDR2 YSLEER. CDR3 amino acids: CASSPGTRLGKTQYF. The CDR3 region has the DNA TGCGCCAGCAGTCCCGGGACTAGATTGGGCAAGACCCAGTACTTC.

Details on this clonotype: This sequence may be a read error, since a much larger clone differs from it by one base. J is TRBJ2-1 and V is TRBV5-1; D may be TRBD1 or TRBD2 (6 bases each). Trimming took off 7 bases at V and 6 bases at J, with 20 bases between the two ends. CDR3 length equals 15 residues. The germline gives CDR1 SGHRS, CDR2 YFSETQ. CDR3 in DNA: TGCGCCAGCGAAGAGCGGTGGGGGGCCGGCAATGAGCAGTTCTTC. Translating gives CASEERWGAGNEQFF.

The chain couples TRBV5-1 to TRBJ1-5; tentatively, D is TRBD1 (5 bases). The V gene lost 0 bases and the J gene lost 3 bases, with 10 bases spanning the gap. This CDR3 spans 15 amino acids. The germline gives CDR1 SGHRS, CDR2 YFSETQ. The CDR3 loop reads CASSLGMGPNQPQHF. CDR3 coding DNA: TGCGCCAGCAGCTTGGGCATGGGGCCCAATCAGCCCCAGCATTTT.

The sample holds a few counts of this clonotype. The V gene is TRBV27, the J gene TRBJ1-4, with 10 bases identical to TRBD1. The trim removed 2 bases at V and 4 bases at J, leaving 16 bases unmatched. Germline V gene sequence: CDR1 MNHEY, CDR2 SMNVEV (reference sequence). The CDR3 contains 20 residues. This chain's CDR3 is CASSLLAAGTGESGNEKLFF. DNA of the CDR3: TGTGCCAGCAGTTTACTGGCCGCCGGGACAGGGGAATCGGGTAATGAAAAACTGTTTTTT. Drawing the rest from reference TRBV27 and TRBJ1-4, the complete variable domain is EAQVTQNPRYLITVTGKKLTVTCSQNMNHEYMSWYRQDPGLGLRQIYYSMNVEVTDKGDVPEGYKVSRKEKRNFPLILESPSPNQTSLYFCASSLLAAGTGESGNEKLFFGSGTQLSVL.